The 8 T cell receptor beta chains below all came from one sample that was sequenced in a study of naive and memory T cell subsets. Study-wide points: Especially in CD8 cells, naive repertoires contained a few larger clonotypes, possibly CD45RA-re-expressing memory cells.

Antigens for these TCRs are unknown. The beta constant-region primer was an equimolar mix of two oligonucleotides covering TRBC1 and TRBC2. Four rounds of PCR amplified the ligated cDNA using nested alpha and beta constant-region primers plus SP2. TCRdb fed the UMI-ligation and nested PCR reads into MiXCR, producing one record per CDR3 protein. The sample has 150,000 or so distinct CDR3 sequences; roughly 22% are singletons. Specimen: naive CD4+ T cells from blood. Receptors were obtained from a human donor in good health.

This clonotype was recorded a few times. The gene calls are TRBV5-1 and TRBJ2-5; 9 bases are a match to TRBD2. This CDR3 spans 14 amino acids. J was trimmed by 2 bases and V by 7 bases; bases with no gene match: 6. Germline-derived CDR1 and CDR2 are SGHRS and YFSETQ. CDR3 amino acids: CASGPTSGQETQYF. DNA for the CDR3: TGCGCCAGCGGCCCGACTAGCGGACAAGAGACCCAGTACTTC.

This clonotype was counted between two and nine times. The rearrangement uses TRBV7-9 and TRBJ2-2; the D is unclear. V dropped 0 bases and J dropped 2 bases, with 10 bases sitting between them. The CDR3 loop spans 16 amino acids. Germline-derived CDR1 and CDR2 are SEHNR and FQNEAQ (reference sequence). In DNA, the CDR3 is TGTGCCAGCAGCTTAGCGCAGGCAGTCAACACCGGGGAGCTGTTTTTT. It specifies CASSLAQAVNTGELFF.

In this sample, this clonotype turned up a few times. The J gene is TRBJ2-7, the V gene TRBV5-1; 13 nucleotides agree with TRBD2. The CDR3 contains 15 residues. V trimming: 2 bases; J trimming: 6 bases; junction bases outside the gene matches: 5. Germline-derived CDR1 and CDR2 are SGHRS and YFSETQ. CDR3 protein: CASSFGLAGVLEQYF. The CDR3 bases are TGCGCCAGCAGCTTCGGACTAGCGGGAGTTCTCGAGCAGTACTTC.

This clonotype occurred a few times. The rearrangement joins TRBV6-5 to TRBJ2-1; TRBD1 might be the D (6 bases). V gave up 5 bases and J gave up 10 bases, with 15 bases separating them. This CDR3 is built from 13 residues. CDR1 is MNHEY, CDR2 SVGAGI, per germline. The CDR3 DNA sequence: TGTGCCAGCAGTAAACGGACAGTAGGCGAGCAGTTCTTC. Protein product: CASSKRTVGEQFF.

With respect to this clonotype: One junction end does not reproduce the germline sequence, and a read error may be involved. This chain links TRBV7-7 with TRBJ2-1; 7 bases map to TRBD2. This CDR3 is built from 15 residues. Per germline, CDR1 SSHAT and CDR2 FNYEAQ (reference sequence). For the CDR3, the DNA is TGTGCTAGCAGCTTATCGGCGGGAGCTTTTGGTGAGCAGTTCTTC. The encoded protein is CASSLSAGAFGEQFF. Looking up the rest from reference TRBV7-7 and TRBJ2-1 gives the full variable domain: GAGVSQSPRYKVTKRGQDVTLRCDPISSHATLYWYQQALGQGPEFLTYFNYEAQPDKSGLPSDRFSAERPEGSISTLTIQRTEQRDSAMYRCASSLSAGAFGEQFFGPGTRLTVL.

This clonotype has more than one count but fewer than ten. J is TRBJ1-1 and V is TRBV6-5; 8 bases are shared with TRBD1. CDR3 length: 15 amino acids. Per the germline V gene, CDR1 is MNHEY and CDR2 is SVGAGI. The V gene end was trimmed by 5 bases and the J gene end by 4 bases; junction bases not matched to a gene: 9. CDR3 sequence reads: CASSARQGKGTEAFF. The CDR3 DNA is TGTGCCAGCAGTGCCAGACAGGGGAAAGGCACTGAAGCTTTCTTT.

The chain joins TRBV28 to TRBJ2-7, with 10 bases matching TRBD2. After removal of 5 bases from V and 2 bases from J, the junction contained 3 bases not matched to a gene. CDR3 length: 14 residues. Germline assignment: CDR1 MDHEN and CDR2 SYDVKM. The CDR3 spells CASSEAGGTYEQYF. The CDR3 DNA reads as TGTGCCAGCAGTGAAGCGGGAGGGACCTACGAGCAGTACTTC.

A few counts support this clonotype. CDR3 sequence (DNA): TGCAGTGCTAGACCCATGGACGGCAGAATTCCCCTCCACTTT. It translates to CSARPMDGRIPLHF. This sequence joins TRBV20-1 and TRBJ1-6; the D is unclear. Looked up from germline, CDR1 is DFQATT and CDR2 is SNEGSKA (reference sequence). Trimming pared 2 bases from V and 13 bases from J, leaving 18 bases between. This CDR3 has 14 amino acids.